The present T cell receptor (beta chain) was sequenced within a study of cytomegalovirus exposure and HLA in healthy donors. The V gene lost 6 bases and the J gene lost 5 bases, with 16 bases spanning the gap. This CDR3 is built from 14 residues. From germline, CDR1 is MGHDK and CDR2 SYGVNS. PCR amplification relied on 60 Vbeta primers (plus 13 Jbeta primers). The data were produced by immunoSEQ multiplex PCR, yet TCRdb's version contains in-frame clones alone and is incomplete. Among 100,000 to 150,000 clones listed, approximately 80% were seen once. Sequencing used PBMCs. The chain is built from TRBV25-1 and TRBJ1-1; D is perhaps TRBD1 (5 bases). This TCR was recovered from a female donor in good health and CMV-seropositive. CDR3 amino acids: CASSYSGGGTEAFF. Here the CDR3 DNA reads TGTGCCAGCAGCTACTCCGGGGGGGGGACTGAAGCTTTCTTT.